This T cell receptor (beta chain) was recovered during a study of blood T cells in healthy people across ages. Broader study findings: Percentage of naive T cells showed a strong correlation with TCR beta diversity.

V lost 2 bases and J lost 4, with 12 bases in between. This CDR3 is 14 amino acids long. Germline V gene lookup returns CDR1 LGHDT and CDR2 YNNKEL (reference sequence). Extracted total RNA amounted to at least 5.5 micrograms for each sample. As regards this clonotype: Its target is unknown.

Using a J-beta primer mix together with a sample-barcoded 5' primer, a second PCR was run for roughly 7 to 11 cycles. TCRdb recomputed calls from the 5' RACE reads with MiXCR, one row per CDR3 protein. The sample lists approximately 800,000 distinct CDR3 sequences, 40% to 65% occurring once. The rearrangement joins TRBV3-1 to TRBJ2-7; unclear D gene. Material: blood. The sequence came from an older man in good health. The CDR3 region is CASSQRARFYEQYF. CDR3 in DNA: TGTGCCAGCAGCCAAAGGGCGAGGTTTTACGAGCAGTACTTC.